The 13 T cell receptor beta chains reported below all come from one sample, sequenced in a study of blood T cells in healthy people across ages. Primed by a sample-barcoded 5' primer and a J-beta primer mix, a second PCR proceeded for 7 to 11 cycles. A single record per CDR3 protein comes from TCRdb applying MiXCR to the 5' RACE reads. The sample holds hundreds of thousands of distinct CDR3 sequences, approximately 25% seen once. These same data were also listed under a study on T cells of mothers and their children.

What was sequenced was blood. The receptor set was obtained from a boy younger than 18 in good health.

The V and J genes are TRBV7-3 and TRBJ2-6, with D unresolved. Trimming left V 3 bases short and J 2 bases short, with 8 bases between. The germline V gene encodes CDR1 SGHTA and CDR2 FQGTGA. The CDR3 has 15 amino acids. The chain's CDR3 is CASSFSSPGANVLTF. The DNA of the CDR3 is TGTGCCAGCAGCTTCTCTAGTCCTGGGGCCAACGTCCTGACTTTC.

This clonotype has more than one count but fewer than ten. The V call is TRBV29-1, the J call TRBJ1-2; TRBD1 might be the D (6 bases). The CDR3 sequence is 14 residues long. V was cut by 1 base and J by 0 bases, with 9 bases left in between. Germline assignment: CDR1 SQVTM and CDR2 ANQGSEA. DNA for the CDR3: TGCAGCGTTGAAGGGACAGAAGCTAACTATGGCTACACCTTC. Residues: CSVEGTEANYGYTF.

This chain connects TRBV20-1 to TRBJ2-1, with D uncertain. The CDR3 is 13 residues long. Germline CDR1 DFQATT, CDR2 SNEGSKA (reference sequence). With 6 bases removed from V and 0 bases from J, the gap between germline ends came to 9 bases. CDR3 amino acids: CSARTDSYNEQFF. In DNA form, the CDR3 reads TGCAGTGCCAGAACAGACTCCTACAATGAGCAGTTCTTC.

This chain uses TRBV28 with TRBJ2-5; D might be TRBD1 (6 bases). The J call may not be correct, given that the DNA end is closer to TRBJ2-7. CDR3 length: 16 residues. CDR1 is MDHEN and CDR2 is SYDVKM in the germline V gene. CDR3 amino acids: CASSGPGQPSPYEQYF. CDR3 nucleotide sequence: TGTGCCAGCAGCGGACCCGGACAGCCGTCCCCCTACGAGCAGTACTTC.

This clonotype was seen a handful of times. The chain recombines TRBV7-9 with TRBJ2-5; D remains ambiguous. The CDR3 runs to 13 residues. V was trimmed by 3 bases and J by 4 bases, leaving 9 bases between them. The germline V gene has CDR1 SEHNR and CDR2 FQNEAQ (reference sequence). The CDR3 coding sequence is TGTGCCAGCAGCTTTGCACTTCTAGAGACCCAGTACTTC. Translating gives CASSFALLETQYF.

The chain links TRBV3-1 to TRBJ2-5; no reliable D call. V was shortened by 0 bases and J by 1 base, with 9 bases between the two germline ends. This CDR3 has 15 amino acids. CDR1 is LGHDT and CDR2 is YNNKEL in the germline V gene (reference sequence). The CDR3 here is CASSQDARTQETQYF. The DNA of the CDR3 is TGTGCCAGCAGCCAAGATGCGCGGACCCAAGAGACCCAGTACTTC.

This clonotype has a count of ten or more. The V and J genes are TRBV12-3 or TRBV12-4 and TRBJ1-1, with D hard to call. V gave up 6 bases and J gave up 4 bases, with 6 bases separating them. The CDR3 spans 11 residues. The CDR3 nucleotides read TGTGCCAGCAGCTTAAGCACTGAAGCTTTCTTT. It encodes CASSLSTEAFF.

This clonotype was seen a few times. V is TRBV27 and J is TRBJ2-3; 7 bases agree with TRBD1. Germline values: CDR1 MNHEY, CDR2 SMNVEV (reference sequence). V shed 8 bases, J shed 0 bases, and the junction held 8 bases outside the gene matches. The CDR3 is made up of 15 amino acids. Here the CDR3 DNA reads TGTGCCAGCTTCGAGGACAGGAGAAGCACAGATACGCAGTATTTT. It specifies CASFEDRRSTDTQYF.

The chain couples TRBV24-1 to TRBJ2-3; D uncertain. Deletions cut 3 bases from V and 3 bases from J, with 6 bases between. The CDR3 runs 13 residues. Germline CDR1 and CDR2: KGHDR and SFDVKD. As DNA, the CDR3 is TGTGCCACCAGTGATCCACCAACAGATACGCAGTATTTT. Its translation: CATSDPPTDTQYF.

DNA for the CDR3: TGTGCCAGCAGTGGATTGGGAGGCAGCCAAGCTTTCTTT. Translation: CASSGLGGSQAFF. The chain is built from TRBV2 and TRBJ1-1; no reliable D call. CDR3 size: 13 residues. Trimming shortened V by 4 bases and J by 9 bases, and 15 bases separated the two germline ends. The V gene's germline CDR1 is SNHLY and CDR2 FYNNEI.

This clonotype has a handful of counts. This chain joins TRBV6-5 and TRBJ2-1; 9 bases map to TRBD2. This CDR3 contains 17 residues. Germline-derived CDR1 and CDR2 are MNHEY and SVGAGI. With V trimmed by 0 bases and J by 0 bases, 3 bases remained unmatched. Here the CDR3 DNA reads TGTGCCAGCAGTTACTCGTCTAGCGGGAACTCCTACAATGAGCAGTTCTTC. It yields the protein CASSYSSSGNSYNEQFF.

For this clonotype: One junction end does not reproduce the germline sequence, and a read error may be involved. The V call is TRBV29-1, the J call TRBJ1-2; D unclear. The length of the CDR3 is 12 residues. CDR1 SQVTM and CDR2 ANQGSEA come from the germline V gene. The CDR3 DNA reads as TGCAGCGTTGATCACGGTAGCTATGGCCACACCTTC. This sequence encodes CSVDHGSYGHTF.

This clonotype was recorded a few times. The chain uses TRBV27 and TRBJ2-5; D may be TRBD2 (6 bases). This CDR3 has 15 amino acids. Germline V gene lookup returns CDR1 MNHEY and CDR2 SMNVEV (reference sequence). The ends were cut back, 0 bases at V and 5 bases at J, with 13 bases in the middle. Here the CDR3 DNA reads TGTGCCAGCAGTTTATCCGGGGGTCCTTTGGAGACCCAGTACTTC. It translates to CASSLSGGPLETQYF.